This T cell receptor beta chain was sequenced in a study of cytomegalovirus exposure and HLA in healthy donors. Regarding the study as a whole: A later analysis found that most CMV-associated TCR beta chains appeared HLA-restricted. In a later analysis, donors in an Asian-associated ancestry cluster reportedly had fewer N-insertions in productive TCRs than the cohort mean. The investigators catalogued 150 to 200 TCR beta chains as cytomegalovirus-associated.

A multiplex PCR was run with 60 Vbeta primers and 13 Jbeta primers. The data were produced by immunoSEQ multiplex PCR, yet TCRdb's version contains in-frame clones alone and is incomplete. The sample holds some 200,000 clones; roughly four fifths are singletons and the top ten take 1.5% to 2%. Worth noting for this clone: Antigen specificity is unknown.

The CDR3 extends over 16 amino acids. Germline V gives CDR1 SGHNT, CDR2 YYREEE (reference sequence). Trimming took off 0 bases at V and 2 bases at J, with 13 bases between the two ends. This TCR was sampled from a man in his forties or fifties in good health and CMV-seronegative. Specimen: PBMCs. The chain employs TRBV5-4 and TRBJ2-3; D uncertain. The CDR3 nucleotides are TGTGCCAGCAGCTTGGGTGATCTGCGGAACACAGATACGCAGTATTTT. It yields the protein CASSLGDLRNTDTQYF.